A single sample is the source of the 32 T cell receptor beta chains below, sequenced in a study of blood T cell repertoires in COVID-19. This table comes from immunoSEQ multiplex PCR, and its TCRdb copy is limited to in-frame clones, with some not included. The data show over 90,000 clones, approximately 80% seen once. The sequenced sample consisted of peripheral blood. All receptors come from a human donor in a cohort sampled during active COVID-19.

Turning to this clone: The identical CDR3 is also encoded by other nucleotide sequences in the sample. The J gene is TRBJ1-1, the V gene TRBV7-3; D remains ambiguous. In germline, CDR1 is SGHTA, CDR2 FQGTGA. Between the trimmed V and J ends, which lost 5 bases and 1 base, there was a span of 8 bases. This CDR3 region has 13 residues. The CDR3 region has the DNA TGTGCCAGCAGCCTAAGGCAGAACACTGAAGCTTTCTTT. Its protein product is CASSLRQNTEAFF.

The chain employs TRBV3-1 (or the pseudogene TRBV3-2) and TRBJ2-5; tentative D call: TRBD2 (6 bases). The CDR3 has 15 amino acids. Germline V CDR1 and CDR2: LGHDT, YNNKEL (reference sequence). V was clipped by 1 base and J by 7 bases, with 16 bases between them. CDR3 bases: TGTGCCAGCAGCCAAGCCCTAGCGACTCCCGGGACCCAGTACTTC. As protein: CASSQALATPGTQYF.

The gene calls are TRBV7-8 and TRBJ2-3; 8 bases are shared with TRBD1. Germline V gives CDR1 SGHVS, CDR2 FQNEAQ. The ends lost 10 bases at V and 4 bases at J; junction bases unmatched: 10. CDR3 length: 14 amino acids. CDR3 residues: CATSDRAGADTQYF. Here the CDR3 DNA reads TGTGCCACATCGGACAGGGCAGGGGCAGATACGCAGTATTTT.

This clone occurred once. The chain couples TRBV18 to TRBJ2-7; D unclear. Trimming removed 3 bases from V and 0 bases from J, with 15 bases in between. This CDR3 spans 16 amino acids. Germline CDR1 is KGHSH and CDR2 is LQKENI. DNA of the CDR3: TGTGCCAGCTCACCCATGCAGTCCTCCGACTCCTACGAGCAGTACTTC. This translates into CASSPMQSSDSYEQYF.

This chain uses TRBV4-1 with TRBJ1-2, with a possible D match to TRBD1 (5 bases). V was cut by 4 bases and J by 3 bases, with 9 bases left in between. The germline CDR1 and CDR2 sequences are MGHRA and YSYEKL. CDR3 length: 13 residues. CDR3 sequence: CASSPQTDYGYTF. The CDR3 bases are TGCGCCAGCAGCCCGCAGACAGACTATGGCTACACCTTC.

This clone was seen a handful of times. The chain employs TRBV2 and TRBJ1-1, with TRBD1 as a possible D gene (6 bases). The CDR3 totals 14 residues. Germline CDR1 is SNHLY and CDR2 is FYNNEI. V was clipped by 4 bases and J by 4 bases, with 13 bases between them. In DNA, the CDR3 is TGTGCCAGCAGTGGGATAAGGGGGGGCACTGAAGCTTTCTTT. Protein: CASSGIRGGTEAFF.

The rearrangement links TRBV4-1 to TRBJ2-7, with 12 positions matching TRBD2. V shed 3 bases, J shed 0 bases, and the junction held 9 bases outside the gene matches. Germline V CDR1 and CDR2: MGHRA, YSYEKL. The length of the CDR3 is 18 residues. The CDR3 coding sequence is TGCGCCAGCAGCCAGGGACTAGCGGGTCTACTAACCTCCTACGAGCAGTACTTC. Translation gives CASSQGLAGLLTSYEQYF.

This clone was seen a single time. The J gene is TRBJ2-3, the V gene TRBV4-3; 9 bases match TRBD2. The CDR3 is 18 amino acids. Germline V gene sequence: CDR1 LGHNA, CDR2 YSLEER. The trim removed 1 base at V and 2 bases at J, leaving 10 bases unmatched. CDR3 nucleotides: TGCGCCAGCAGCCAAGTCTTTCGGTCTAGCGGGAACACAGATACGCAGTATTTT. It codes for CASSQVFRSSGNTDTQYF.

In DNA, the CDR3 is TGTGCCAGCGGCGGACAGGGACTCTATGGCTACACCTTC. Protein: CASGGQGLYGYTF. The V call is TRBV12-3 or TRBV12-4, the J call TRBJ1-2, with 8 bases aligning to TRBD1. CDR3 size: 13 residues. With V trimmed by 8 bases and J by 4 bases, 6 bases remained unmatched.

The CDR3 DNA sequence: TGTGCCAGCAGTTACCCCCAGACAGGGAACTATGGCTACACCTTC. Translation: CASSYPQTGNYGYTF. The chain combines TRBV6-6 with TRBJ1-2, with 7 bases identical to TRBD1. Germline V lookup: CDR1 MNHNY, CDR2 SVGAGI (reference sequence). Losses at the gene ends were 2 bases for V and 2 bases for J; bases not matched to a gene: 5. The CDR3 totals 15 residues.

The chain links TRBV5-8 to TRBJ1-4; D call uncertain. The germline V gene has CDR1 SGHTS and CDR2 YDEGEE. Trimming shortened V by 2 bases and J by 7 bases, and 6 bases separated the two germline ends. CDR3 length: 12 amino acids. The CDR3 sequence: CASSFSVEKLFF. The CDR3 DNA reads TGTGCCAGCAGCTTTTCGGTTGAAAAACTGTTTTTT.

This chain uses TRBV30 with TRBJ2-1; the match to TRBD1 covers 8 bases. Germline lookup yields CDR1 GTSNPN and CDR2 SVGIG (reference sequence). Trimming took 7 bases from V and 4 from J; bases not matched to a gene: 6. The CDR3 extends over 13 amino acids. CDR3 amino acids: CASRDRRYNEQFF. CDR3 DNA: TGTGCCTCTCGGGACAGGCGATACAATGAGCAGTTCTTC.

The chain employs TRBV2 and TRBJ2-2, with 10 bases fitting TRBD1. Per the germline V gene, CDR1 is SNHLY and CDR2 is FYNNEI. After removal of 3 bases from V and 3 bases from J, the junction contained 1 base not matched to a gene. This CDR3 region has 15 residues. The DNA for the CDR3 is TGTGCCAGCAGTGAGACAGGGGGCTACACCGGGGAGCTGTTTTTT. Protein product: CASSETGGYTGELFF. Full variable domain (missing parts from reference TRBV2 and TRBJ2-2): EPEVTQTPSHQVTQMGQEVILRCVPISNHLYFYWYRQILGQKVEFLVSFYNNEISEKSEIFDDQFSVERPDGSNFTLKIRSTKLEDSAMYFCASSETGGYTGELFFGEGSRLTVL.

This rearrangement joins TRBV6-6 to TRBJ2-3, with D possibly being TRBD2 (6 bases). The ends were cut back, 6 bases at V and 0 bases at J, with 10 bases in the middle. The germline gives CDR1 MNHNY, CDR2 SVGAGI (reference sequence). The CDR3 extends over 14 amino acids. Here the CDR3 DNA reads TGTGCCAGCAGCCTCGGGACTAGCACAGATACGCAGTATTTT. As protein: CASSLGTSTDTQYF.

CDR3 sequence (DNA): TGTGCCAGCAGCTCCTATACAGTCTCCTACAATGAGCAGTTCTTC. It specifies CASSSYTVSYNEQFF. The chain couples TRBV7-9 to TRBJ2-1; D gene ambiguous. Germline-derived CDR1 and CDR2 are SEHNR and FQNEAQ (reference sequence). The CDR3 sequence is 15 residues long. V dropped 4 bases and J dropped 0 bases, with 10 bases sitting between them.

The rearrangement joins TRBV7-2 to TRBJ2-1; 15 bases are a match to TRBD2. After removal of 6 bases from V and 6 bases from J, the junction contained 12 bases not matched to a gene. Germline V CDR1 and CDR2: SGHTA, FQGNSA. The CDR3 runs to 18 residues. CDR3 DNA: TGTGCCAGCAGACGCCCCGGGACTAGCGGGGGGAGTATCAATGAGCAGTTCTTC. Translation gives CASRRPGTSGGSINEQFF. Using reference TRBV7-2 and TRBJ2-1 for the parts outside the CDR3, the full variable domain is GAGVSQSPSNKVTEKGKDVELRCDPISGHTALYWYRQSLGQGLEFLIYFQGNSAPDKSGLPSDRFSAERTGGSVSTLTIQRTQQEDSAVYLCASRRPGTSGGSINEQFFGPGTRLTVL.

The chain couples TRBV7-9 to TRBJ2-7; tentatively, D is TRBD1 (8 bases). CDR1 and CDR2 from the germline V gene are SEHNR and FQNEAQ (reference sequence). The germline V and J ends were trimmed by 4 bases and 7 bases, with 20 bases remaining between them. The CDR3 loop spans 15 amino acids. The CDR3 loop is CASSSYLDRGGEQYF. The CDR3 nucleotides are TGTGCCAGCAGCTCTTACCTAGACAGGGGAGGGGAGCAGTACTTC.

V is TRBV11-2 and J is TRBJ2-2, with 14 positions matching TRBD2. The ends lost 5 bases at V and 5 bases at J; junction bases unmatched: 7. This CDR3 is 17 amino acids long. Germline V lookup: CDR1 SGHAT, CDR2 FQNNGV. The CDR3 loop is CASSPRTSGGLTGELFF. In DNA, the CDR3 is TGTGCCAGCAGCCCGCGGACTAGCGGGGGGCTGACCGGGGAGCTGTTTTTT.

The V and J genes are TRBV5-1 and TRBJ1-1; a weak D match, TRBD1 (5 bases). V lost 2 bases and J 5 bases, leaving 10 bases between the germline ends. Germline V gene data show CDR1 as SGHRS and CDR2 as YFSETQ. This CDR3 comprises 13 residues. CDR3 sequence reads: CASSFREGTEAFF. CDR3 sequence (DNA): TGCGCCAGCAGCTTCAGGGAAGGGACTGAAGCTTTCTTT.

V usage is TRBV24-1 and J usage is TRBJ2-2; D possibly corresponds to TRBD2 (5 bases). Trimming stripped 12 bases from V and 4 bases from J, with 17 bases between. CDR3 length equals 14 residues. Germline CDR1 and CDR2: KGHDR and SFDVKD. The CDR3 DNA sequence: TGTGCCGTCCGAGGGCAAGCTAGCACCGGGGAGCTGTTTTTT. Amino acids: CAVRGQASTGELFF.

The rearrangement links TRBV7-9 to TRBJ2-7; 12 bases align to TRBD2. The CDR3 covers 14 residues. The germline V gene has CDR1 SEHNR and CDR2 FQNEAQ (reference sequence). V shed 5 bases, J shed 7 bases, and the junction held 6 bases outside the gene matches. CDR3 nucleotide sequence: TGTGCCAGCAGCCGACTAGCGGGGGCCTGGGAGCAGTACTTC. Protein: CASSRLAGAWEQYF.

The rearrangement uses TRBV5-8 and TRBJ2-7, with D unresolved. Trimming took 0 bases from V and 2 from J, leaving 3 bases between them. Germline assignment: CDR1 SGHTS and CDR2 YDEGEE. The CDR3 totals 12 residues. CDR3 protein: CASSLAAYEQYF. The DNA of the CDR3 is TGTGCCAGCAGCTTGGCGGCCTACGAGCAGTACTTC.

This clone was counted a few times. The chain is built from TRBV10-1 and TRBJ2-7, with TRBD2 identical over 14 bases. With V trimmed by 2 bases and J by 2 bases, 5 bases remained unmatched. The CDR3 extends over 17 amino acids. Germline-derived CDR1 and CDR2 are WNHNN and SYGVQD (reference sequence). DNA of the CDR3: TGCGCCAGCAGTGAGAGTGGGACTAGCGGGGGTACCTACGAGCAGTACTTC. Encoded protein: CASSESGTSGGTYEQYF.

In its sample, this clone was seen once. The rearrangement uses TRBV2 and TRBJ2-5; 9 positions agree with TRBD1. The ends lost 5 bases at V and 5 bases at J; junction bases unmatched: 9. The CDR3 runs 15 residues. Germline V gene sequence: CDR1 SNHLY, CDR2 FYNNEI. CDR3 bases: TGTGCCAGCAGTCGAGACAGGGGGGCGGAGGAGACCCAGTACTTC. Translating it yields CASSRDRGAEETQYF. Together with reference TRBV2 and TRBJ2-5, the CDR3 gives the full variable domain: EPEVTQTPSHQVTQMGQEVILRCVPISNHLYFYWYRQILGQKVEFLVSFYNNEISEKSEIFDDQFSVERPDGSNFTLKIRSTKLEDSAMYFCASSRDRGAEETQYFGPGTRLLVL.

The chain has TRBV7-8 and TRBJ2-1; perhaps TRBD2 as D (7 bases). Germline lookup yields CDR1 SGHVS and CDR2 FQNEAQ. CDR3 length: 15 amino acids. V gave up 6 bases and J gave up 8 bases, with 20 bases separating them. CDR3 DNA sequence: TGTGCCAGCAGTCCCTATAGGGGGGGGCCCGATGAGCAGTTCTTC. It yields the protein CASSPYRGGPDEQFF.

This rearrangement joins TRBV7-2 to TRBJ1-5; D perhaps matches TRBD1 (6 bases). The germline V gene encodes CDR1 SGHTA and CDR2 FQGNSA. V lost 5 bases, J lost 3 bases, and 17 bases lay in between. This CDR3 has 16 residues. CDR3 amino acids: CASSPDRSRPNQPQHF. CDR3 DNA sequence: TGTGCCAGCAGCCCCGACAGGTCAAGACCCAATCAGCCCCAGCATTTT. Drawing the rest from reference TRBV7-2 and TRBJ1-5, the complete variable domain is GAGVSQSPSNKVTEKGKDVELRCDPISGHTALYWYRQSLGQGLEFLIYFQGNSAPDKSGLPSDRFSAERTGGSVSTLTIQRTQQEDSAVYLCASSPDRSRPNQPQHFGDGTRLSIL.

This rearrangement joins TRBV5-6 to TRBJ1-4; 10 nucleotides match TRBD1. This CDR3 is built from 17 residues. The V and J ends lost 0 bases and 5 bases, in that order; junction bases with no gene match: 7. Germline-derived CDR1 and CDR2 are SGHDT and YYEEEE. The CDR3 region is CASSLVGQGLGNEKLFF. For the CDR3, the DNA is TGTGCCAGCAGCTTGGTGGGACAGGGGTTGGGGAATGAAAAACTGTTTTTT.

Comment on this clone: The sample has other DNA sequences that encode this CDR3 too. The V gene is TRBV7-9, the J gene TRBJ1-3; D is possibly TRBD1 (5 bases). V was pared by 2 bases and J by 4 bases, with 9 bases between. CDR3 length: 14 residues. Per the germline V gene, CDR1 is SEHNR and CDR2 is FQNEAQ (reference sequence). The CDR3 region has the DNA TGTGCCAGCAGCTTACGGGGGACGGGAAACACCATATATTTT. Its translation is CASSLRGTGNTIYF.

The gene calls are TRBV7-2 and TRBJ2-3; D may be TRBD2 (6 bases). Looked up from germline, CDR1 is SGHTA and CDR2 is FQGNSA. Trimming stripped 4 bases from V and 1 base from J, with 15 bases between. The CDR3 covers 16 residues. The DNA for the CDR3 is TGTGCCAGCAGCTCGGGGAATACGGGGGGCACAGATACGCAGTATTTT. Its protein product is CASSSGNTGGTDTQYF.

The J gene is TRBJ1-2, the V gene TRBV5-1; maybe TRBD1 (5 bases). CDR3 size: 14 residues. Deletions cut 0 bases from V and 4 bases from J, with 10 bases between. Germline V CDR1 and CDR2: SGHRS, YFSETQ. The CDR3 bases are TGCGCCAGCAGCTTGGGTGGGGACTCCTATGGCTACACCTTC. Its protein is CASSLGGDSYGYTF.

V is TRBV5-6 and J is TRBJ2-3; D is perhaps TRBD2 (6 bases). Germline V lookup: CDR1 SGHDT, CDR2 YYEEEE. Trimming stripped 0 bases from V and 0 bases from J, with 11 bases between. The CDR3 length is 16 residues. CDR3 coding DNA: TGTGCCAGCAGCTTGGGTAGCGGACTTAGCACAGATACGCAGTATTTT. Residues: CASSLGSGLSTDTQYF.

This chain joins TRBV4-2 and TRBJ2-1; 7 bases agree with TRBD2. Germline CDR1 LGHNA, CDR2 YNFKEQ. There are 16 residues in the CDR3. After removal of 1 base from V and 4 bases from J, the junction contained 7 bases not matched to a gene. The chain's CDR3 is CASSQGGGFRYNEQFF. The CDR3 bases are TGTGCCAGCAGCCAAGGGGGGGGGTTCCGGTACAATGAGCAGTTCTTC.